These 9 T cell receptor beta chains were all obtained from the same sample, sequenced in a study of preoperative IRX-2 immunotherapy in early breast cancer. Sequencing was performed with immunoSEQ multiplex PCR; in TCRdb, only in-frame clones are kept and a portion is missing. The profile shows approximately 28,000 clones, 82% of them singletons. As to treatment: preoperative locoregional IRX-2 cytokine immunotherapy. The sample was collected from a patient treated with IRX-2 immunotherapy. The receptors here all came from a human donor with breast cancer.

This chain's CDR3 is CAWSPLWEDYGYTF. The CDR3 nucleotides read TGTGCCTGGAGTCCTCTGTGGGAGGACTATGGCTACACCTTC. The chain has TRBV30 and TRBJ1-2; D call uncertain. Per the germline V gene, CDR1 is GTSNPN and CDR2 is SVGIG (reference sequence). This CDR3 has 14 amino acids. Between the trimmed V and J ends, which lost 2 bases and 3 bases, there was a span of 13 bases.

V gene TRBV5-1 combines with J gene TRBJ1-2; perhaps TRBD1 as D (5 bases). CDR1 SGHRS and CDR2 YFSETQ come from the germline V gene. Trimming left V 0 bases short and J 7 bases short, with 19 bases between. The CDR3 loop spans 16 amino acids. The CDR3 sequence is CASSLEGWEGRSGYTF. CDR3 in DNA: TGCGCCAGCAGCTTGGAGGGTTGGGAGGGGCGGAGTGGCTACACCTTC.

The genes are TRBV7-8 and TRBJ2-7; the D gene is possibly TRBD1 (5 bases). V lost 3 bases and J 2 bases, leaving 14 bases between the germline ends. The germline gives CDR1 SGHVS, CDR2 FQNEAQ. This CDR3 has 15 amino acids. The CDR3 protein is CASSFRATGPYEQYF. CDR3 DNA: TGTGCCAGCAGCTTTAGGGCCACAGGACCCTACGAGCAGTACTTC.

Comments on this clone: Germline is not matched at one junction end, which may reflect a read error. For the CDR3, the DNA is TGTGCCATCAGTCGAGGGATGGAGCAGTACTTC. Its translation is CAISRGMEQYF. V gene TRBV6-4 combines with J gene TRBJ2-7; D possibly corresponds to TRBD2 (5 bases). Germline loops: CDR1 MRHNA, CDR2 SNTAGT. CDR3 length: 11 amino acids.

This chain connects TRBV5-1 to TRBJ1-2; perhaps TRBD1 as D (5 bases). Per the germline V gene, CDR1 is SGHRS and CDR2 is YFSETQ. The CDR3 contains 14 residues. V shed 5 bases and J shed 0 bases, with 11 bases lying between them. CDR3 in DNA: TGCGCCAGCAGTGTTCAGGGACCTAACTATGGCTACACCTTC. It codes for CASSVQGPNYGYTF.

This clone was picked up one time. This chain joins TRBV6-8 and TRBJ1-2; the match to TRBD1 covers 9 bases. Germline assignment: CDR1 MNHGY and CDR2 SAAAGT. V was pared by 8 bases and J by 5 bases, with 6 bases of the junction left unmatched. CDR3 length equals 13 residues. The CDR3 coding sequence is TGTGCCAGCGATGGACAGGGGCTTTATGGCTACACCTTC. Protein: CASDGQGLYGYTF.

The rearrangement uses TRBV6-8 and TRBJ2-2; tentatively, D is TRBD1 (6 bases). The CDR3 length is 15 residues. The germline CDR1 and CDR2 sequences are MNHGY and SAAAGT. Trimming removed 1 base from V and 7 bases from J, with 13 bases in between. The CDR3 spells CASSYFAGAGGELFF. In DNA form, the CDR3 reads TGTGCCAGCAGTTACTTTGCAGGGGCTGGCGGGGAGCTGTTTTTT.

J is TRBJ2-7 and V is TRBV5-1, with D perhaps matching TRBD2 (6 bases). The germline V gene encodes CDR1 SGHRS and CDR2 YFSETQ. CDR3 length: 17 amino acids. The germline V and J ends were trimmed by 2 bases and 6 bases, with 24 bases remaining between them. The DNA for the CDR3 is TGCGCCAGCAGCTTTACCCCCATCGGAGGGGCGGGCGGCGAGCAGTACTTC. This translates into CASSFTPIGGAGGEQYF.

The genes are TRBV6-8 and TRBJ1-6; D ambiguous. The V end was cut by 6 bases, the J end by 5 bases, with 14 bases between. Germline CDR1 is MNHGY and CDR2 is SAAAGT. The CDR3 has 15 residues. In DNA, the CDR3 is TGTGCCAGCAGATTCGACAAAATGGATAATTCACCCCTCCACTTT. Protein: CASRFDKMDNSPLHF.